The sequence of this TCR beta chain was determined in a study of blood T cells in healthy people across ages. Study-level points and caveats: Total diversity from one million sequenced T cells was likely underestimated.

A J-beta primer mix and a sample-barcoded 5' primer were used in a second PCR of roughly 6 to 11 cycles. Tagging of each cDNA molecule was performed by a template-switch adaptor with 12 random nucleotides. TCRdb passed the 5' RACE reads through MiXCR, listing each CDR3 protein once. The data hold about 1.4 million distinct CDR3 sequences, with roughly 59% observed a single time. Total RNA amounts of at least 5.5 micrograms were extracted per sample. Worth noting for this clonotype: Its specificity is not known.

Germline lookup yields CDR1 MNHEY and CDR2 SMNVEV (reference sequence). This CDR3 is built from 16 residues. With 6 bases removed from V and 2 bases from J, the gap between germline ends came to 14 bases. This TCR was recovered from a man between 18 and 29 years old in good health. Sequences were obtained from blood. J is TRBJ2-6 and V is TRBV27, with D perhaps TRBD1 (6 bases). The CDR3 sequence is CASSRLTGTGANVLTF. As DNA, the CDR3 is TGTGCCAGCAGCCGTCTCACAGGGACTGGGGCCAACGTCCTGACTTTC.